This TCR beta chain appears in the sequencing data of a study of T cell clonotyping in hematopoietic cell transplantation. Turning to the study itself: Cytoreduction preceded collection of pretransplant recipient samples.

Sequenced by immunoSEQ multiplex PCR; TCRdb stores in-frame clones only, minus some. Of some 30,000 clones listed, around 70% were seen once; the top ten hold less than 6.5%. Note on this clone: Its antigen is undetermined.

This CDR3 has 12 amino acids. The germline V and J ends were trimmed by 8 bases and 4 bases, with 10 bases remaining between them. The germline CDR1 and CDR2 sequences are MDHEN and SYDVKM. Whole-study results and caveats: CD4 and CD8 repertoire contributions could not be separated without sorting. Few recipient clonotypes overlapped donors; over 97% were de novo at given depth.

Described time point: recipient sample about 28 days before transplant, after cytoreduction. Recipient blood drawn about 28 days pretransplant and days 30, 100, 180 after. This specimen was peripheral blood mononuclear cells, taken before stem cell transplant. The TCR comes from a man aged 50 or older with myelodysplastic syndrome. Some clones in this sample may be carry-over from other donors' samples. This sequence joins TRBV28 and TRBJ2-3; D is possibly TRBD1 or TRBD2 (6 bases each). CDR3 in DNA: TGTGCCAGCCACAGGGAGGCAGATACGCAGTATTTT. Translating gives CASHREADTQYF. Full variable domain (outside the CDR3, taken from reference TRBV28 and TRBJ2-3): DVKVTQSSRYLVKRTGEKVFLECVQDMDHENMFWYRQDPGLGLRLIYFSYDVKMKEKGDIPEGYSVSREKKERFSLILESASTNQTSMYLCASHREADTQYFGPGTRLTVL.